The 7 T cell receptor beta chains below come from one sample, sequenced in a study of blood T cell repertoires in COVID-19. Assay: immunoSEQ multiplex PCR; the TCRdb copy retains only in-frame clones and omits some. The sample holds about 200,000 clones; roughly 80% are singletons and the top ten take 0.9% to 0.95%. The specimen sequenced was peripheral blood. These receptor sequences come from a man in his sixties with COVID-19, enrolled during active disease.

The chain employs TRBV5-1 and TRBJ1-3; D gene uncertain. Trimming removed 0 bases from V and 2 bases from J, with 9 bases in between. The CDR3 spans 15 residues. Germline V gene data show CDR1 as SGHRS and CDR2 as YFSETQ. The CDR3 region is CASSLVAGAGNTIYF. In nucleotides, the CDR3 is TGCGCCAGCAGCTTGGTTGCCGGGGCTGGAAACACCATATATTTT. Combining the CDR3 with reference TRBV5-1 and TRBJ1-3 gives the whole variable domain KAGVTQTPRYLIKTRGQQVTLSCSPISGHRSVSWYQQTPGQGLQFLFEYFSETQRNKGNFPGRFSGRQFSNSRSEMNVSTLELGDSALYLCASSLVAGAGNTIYFGEGSWLTVV.

The chain couples TRBV29-1 to TRBJ1-2; D is unclear. The CDR3 runs to 10 residues. The germline V gene encodes CDR1 SQVTM and CDR2 ANQGSEA. V was pared by 5 bases and J by 2 bases, with 3 bases between. The CDR3 nucleotides are TGCAGCGTTCTGAACTATGGCTACACCTTC. Translating gives CSVLNYGYTF.

The chain carries TRBV6-5 and TRBJ1-5; tentative D call: TRBD1 (5 bases). The germline gives CDR1 MNHEY, CDR2 SVGAGI. V lost 4 bases to trimming and J lost 3 bases, with 7 bases between them. The CDR3 spans 13 residues. CDR3 in amino acids: CASSWDSNQPQHF. CDR3 nucleotides: TGTGCCAGCAGTTGGGACTCCAATCAGCCCCAGCATTTT.

The chain joins TRBV9 to TRBJ2-1; possible D gene TRBD2, 6 bases. Trimming cost V 0 bases and J 9 bases, with 13 bases left between them. The CDR3 runs to 14 residues. From germline, CDR1 is SGDLS and CDR2 YYNGEE. The CDR3 region is CASSVAQAGGEQFF. The CDR3 region has the DNA TGTGCCAGCAGCGTAGCGCAAGCCGGGGGTGAGCAGTTCTTC.

The gene calls are TRBV2 and TRBJ1-5, with D unclear. The CDR3 extends over 13 amino acids. V lost 7 bases and J lost 4, with 11 bases in between. CDR1 and CDR2 from the germline V gene are SNHLY and FYNNEI. This CDR3 reads CASTDWRNQPQHF. DNA for the CDR3: TGTGCCAGCACCGACTGGCGGAATCAGCCCCAGCATTTT.

This chain links TRBV6-6 with TRBJ2-1; 7 positions match TRBD1. Germline V gives CDR1 MNHNY, CDR2 SVGAGI (reference sequence). This CDR3 comprises 16 residues. The J segment lost 0 bases and the V segment lost 10 bases, leaving 12 bases of the junction unmatched. The CDR3 DNA reads as TGTGCCACCCTCCCGACAGGGTTTAGCTCCTACAATGAGCAGTTCTTC. Amino acid sequence: CATLPTGFSSYNEQFF.

Comment on this clone: This CDR3 is also generated by other DNA sequences in the sample. The chain links TRBV27 to TRBJ1-1, with 8 bases aligning to TRBD1. Germline V gene data show CDR1 as MNHEY and CDR2 as SMNVEV (reference sequence). V lost 6 bases to trimming and J lost 7 bases; unmatched junction nucleotides: 7. The CDR3 length is 13 residues. The CDR3, as DNA: TGTGCCAGCAGCCCCCGGACAGGGTTTGAAGCTTTCTTT. This translates into CASSPRTGFEAFF.